This T cell receptor (beta chain) was profiled in a study of T cell responses to AZD1222 COVID-19 vaccine. Study-level results: Most donors were white British, females outnumbered males, and clonal diversity was possibly underestimated.

Sequenced by immunoSEQ multiplex PCR; TCRdb stores in-frame clones only, minus some. Here the sample spans some 130,000 clones, 84% being singletons. Germline lookup yields CDR1 SNHLY and CDR2 FYNNEI. The germline V and J ends were trimmed by 4 bases and 5 bases, with 7 bases remaining between them. CDR3 length: 12 residues. Details on this clone: Its antigen remains unidentified.

Material: peripheral blood, obtained on day 0 of AZD1222 vaccination. The chain carries TRBV2 and TRBJ2-3, with D maybe TRBD1 (5 bases). The sequence was collected from an adult in good health. The CDR3 loop reads CASSGQQDTQYF. CDR3 nucleotides: TGTGCCAGCAGTGGACAGCAAGATACGCAGTATTTT.